The 9 T cell receptor beta chains presented below share a single source sample, sequenced in a study of blood T cell repertoires in COVID-19. Sequenced by immunoSEQ multiplex PCR; TCRdb stores in-frame clones only, minus some. The table shows 180,000 or so clones, with 70% to 80% occurring only once. Sequencing input: peripheral blood. These receptors all stem from a woman aged 50 to 60 with active or convalescent COVID-19.

The rearrangement links TRBV7-9 to TRBJ1-1; 9 nucleotides align to TRBD1. This CDR3 has 12 amino acids. V was clipped by 5 bases and J by 9 bases; unmatched bases: 4. The germline CDR1 and CDR2 sequences are SEHNR and FQNEAQ (reference sequence). The CDR3 loop is CASSGTGMKAFF. Here the CDR3 DNA reads TGTGCCAGCAGCGGGACAGGGATGAAAGCTTTCTTT.

This rearrangement joins TRBV5-5 to TRBJ2-3; the D is unclear. Looked up from germline, CDR1 is SGHKS and CDR2 is YYEKEE (reference sequence). V was pared by 2 bases and J by 6 bases, with 10 bases between. This CDR3 has 13 residues. The CDR3 loop reads CASSFLSADTQYF. CDR3 nucleotides: TGTGCCAGCAGCTTTTTGTCCGCGGATACGCAGTATTTT. The whole variable domain, remainder taken from reference TRBV5-5 and TRBJ2-3, is DAGVTQSPTHLIKTRGQQVTLRCSPISGHKSVSWYQQVLGQGPQFIFQYYEKEERGRGNFPDRFSARQFPNYSSELNVNALLLGDSALYLCASSFLSADTQYFGPGTRLTVL.

This clone occurred once. The chain carries TRBV19 and TRBJ1-6; 10 bases fit TRBD1. V shed 7 bases and J 2 bases; nucleotides not matched to a gene: 8. Germline assignment: CDR1 LNHDA and CDR2 SQIVND (reference sequence). This CDR3 comprises 17 residues. CDR3 DNA: TGTGCCAGTAACCCCCGGGACAGGGGTACCTATAATTCACCCCTCCACTTT. This sequence encodes CASNPRDRGTYNSPLHF.

The rearrangement uses TRBV11-2 and TRBJ1-2; D perhaps matches TRBD1 (6 bases). Trimming cost V 0 bases and J 8 bases, with 16 bases left between them. The germline V gene encodes CDR1 SGHAT and CDR2 FQNNGV. CDR3 length equals 15 residues. CDR3 amino acids: CASSLERAQGRGYTF. CDR3 coding DNA: TGTGCCAGCAGCTTAGAACGGGCCCAGGGGCGAGGCTACACCTTC. The full variable domain, rest sourced from reference TRBV11-2 and TRBJ1-2, is EAGVAQSPRYKIIEKRQSVAFWCNPISGHATLYWYQQILGQGPKLLIQFQNNGVVDDSQLPKDRFSAERLKGVDSTLKIQPAKLEDSAVYLCASSLERAQGRGYTFGSGTRLTVV.

The J gene is TRBJ1-1, the V gene TRBV20-1; possible D gene TRBD1, 6 bases. CDR3 length: 16 residues. Germline V gene data show CDR1 as DFQATT and CDR2 as SNEGSKA (reference sequence). The germline V and J ends were trimmed by 3 bases and 6 bases, with 23 bases remaining between them. Here the CDR3 DNA reads TGCAGTGCTAGTTATCCTGCTCGGGGGGCGCTTGCTGAAGCTTTCTTT. It yields the protein CSASYPARGALAEAFF.

The count of this clone is one. The CDR3 DNA reads TGTGCCAGCAGTCTGGGACAGCATCAGCCCCAGCATTTT. This gives the protein CASSLGQHQPQHF. This chain joins TRBV12-3 or TRBV12-4 and TRBJ1-5; TRBD1 aligns across 7 bases. This CDR3 region has 13 residues. The ends lost 5 bases at V and 5 bases at J; junction bases unmatched: 3.

This chain uses TRBV7-3 with TRBJ2-7; 7 bases line up with TRBD2. The germline CDR1 and CDR2 sequences are SGHTA and FQGTGA. With 2 bases clipped from V and 3 bases from J, the junction kept 16 bases outside the gene matches. The CDR3 consists of 18 residues. CDR3 protein: CASSLGPAASGRNYEQYF. The CDR3 region has the DNA TGTGCCAGCAGCTTAGGTCCTGCTGCTAGCGGCAGGAACTACGAGCAGTACTTC.

The chain employs TRBV10-3 and TRBJ1-2, with 10 nucleotides matching TRBD1. There are 15 residues in the CDR3. CDR1 is ENHRY, CDR2 SYGVKD, per germline. With 4 bases clipped from V and 3 bases from J, the junction kept 5 bases outside the gene matches. The CDR3 coding sequence is TGTGCCATCAGTGGACAGGGGGCATTGGACTATGGCTACACCTTC. Translating gives CAISGQGALDYGYTF.

The chain combines TRBV7-9 with TRBJ1-2, with D perhaps TRBD1 (5 bases). V lost 1 base to trimming and J lost 10 bases, with 16 bases between them. There are 14 residues in the CDR3. Germline lookup yields CDR1 SEHNR and CDR2 FQNEAQ (reference sequence). CDR3 sequence (DNA): TGTGCCAGCAGCTTAGTCGCAGGGAGGTCCGTCTACACCTTC. Amino acids: CASSLVAGRSVYTF. The full variable domain, its missing parts supplied by reference TRBV7-9 and TRBJ1-2, is DTGVSQNPRHKITKRGQNVTFRCDPISEHNRLYWYRQTLGQGPEFLTYFQNEAQLEKSRLLSDRFSAERPKGSFSTLEIQRTEQGDSAMYLCASSLVAGRSVYTFGSGTRLTVV.